The 21 T cell receptor beta chains below were found in one sample sequenced in a study of blood T cell repertoires in COVID-19. Measured with immunoSEQ multiplex PCR; TCRdb has only the in-frame clones, and not every one. The sample consists of 220,000 or so clones, roughly 90% of them appearing once. The sample taken for sequencing was peripheral blood. The receptor source for this set is a man aged 55-75 years who had recovered from COVID-19.

J is TRBJ2-1 and V is TRBV10-3, with 13 bases matching TRBD2. Germline CDR1 and CDR2: ENHRY and SYGVKD. CDR3 length equals 14 residues. V gave up 6 bases and J gave up 5 bases; unmatched junction bases: 1. DNA of the CDR3: TGTGCCATCAGGGGGACTAGCGGGAACAATGAGCAGTTCTTC. Translated: CAIRGTSGNNEQFF.

The rearrangement uses TRBV7-9 and TRBJ2-1; 12 bases line up with TRBD2. Per germline, CDR1 SEHNR and CDR2 FQNEAQ (reference sequence). Trimming cost V 1 base and J 6 bases; bases outside gene matches: 1. The CDR3 length is 15 residues. The CDR3 DNA reads TGTGCCAGCAGCTTAGTGACTAGCGGGGGCAATGAGCAGTTCTTC. Translated, it gives CASSLVTSGGNEQFF.

The rearrangement uses TRBV11-1 and TRBJ2-5, with 13 nucleotides matching TRBD2. This CDR3 is 16 amino acids long. Germline values: CDR1 SGHAT, CDR2 FQDESV (reference sequence). The V gene end was trimmed by 6 bases and the J gene end by 5 bases; junction bases not matched to a gene: 9. CDR3: CASSSGLAGASETQYF. As DNA, the CDR3 is TGTGCCAGCAGTTCTGGACTAGCGGGAGCCAGTGAGACCCAGTACTTC.

The chain combines TRBV30 with TRBJ1-1, with D possibly being TRBD1 (6 bases). The CDR3 sequence is 15 residues long. V lost 4 bases to trimming and J lost 4 bases, with 19 bases between them. Germline V gene lookup returns CDR1 GTSNPN and CDR2 SVGIG (reference sequence). The CDR3 protein is CAWTQTGTWSTEAFF. The CDR3 region has the DNA TGTGCCTGGACCCAGACCGGGACATGGAGCACTGAAGCTTTCTTT.

V and J are TRBV7-8 and TRBJ2-3; 7 bases align to TRBD1. This CDR3 region has 16 residues. V trimming: 4 bases; J trimming: 0 bases; junction bases outside the gene matches: 7. Germline V gives CDR1 SGHVS, CDR2 FQNEAQ. CDR3: CASSSRGSTSTDTQYF. The CDR3 DNA follows: TGTGCCAGCAGCTCCAGGGGGAGCACGAGCACAGATACGCAGTATTTT.

The gene calls are TRBV9 and TRBJ2-3, with 16 positions matching TRBD2. Trimming took 0 bases from V and 4 from J; bases not matched to a gene: 2. The CDR3 extends over 17 amino acids. Germline V CDR1 and CDR2: SGDLS, YYNGEE. CDR3 residues: CASSVVGLAGGPDTQYF. In DNA, the CDR3 is TGTGCCAGCAGCGTAGTGGGACTAGCGGGGGGGCCAGATACGCAGTATTTT. Looking up the rest from reference TRBV9 and TRBJ2-3 gives the full variable domain: DSGVTQTPKHLITATGQRVTLRCSPRSGDLSVYWYQQSLDQGLQFLIQYYNGEERAKGNILERFSAQQFPDLHSELNLSSLELGDSALYFCASSVVGLAGGPDTQYFGPGTRLTVL.

V is TRBV6-4 and J is TRBJ2-1; 9 nucleotides match TRBD2. The CDR3 has 15 residues. CDR1 and CDR2 (germline): MRHNA, SNTAGT. The J segment lost 2 bases and the V segment lost 5 bases, leaving 4 bases of the junction unmatched. The CDR3 region is CASSLLAGAYNEQFF. The DNA of the CDR3 is TGTGCCAGCAGTTTGTTAGCGGGGGCCTACAATGAGCAGTTCTTC.

The chain joins TRBV30 to TRBJ1-5; possibly TRBD1 for D (5 bases). Germline assignment: CDR1 GTSNPN and CDR2 SVGIG (reference sequence). Trimming pared 5 bases from V and 4 bases from J, leaving 18 bases between. The CDR3 is made up of 15 amino acids. In DNA, the CDR3 is TGTGCCTGGCCGCCCCTGGGACTAACGAATCAGCCCCAGCATTTT. As protein: CAWPPLGLTNQPQHF. Full variable domain (outside the CDR3, taken from reference TRBV30 and TRBJ1-5): SQTIHQWPATLVQPVGSPLSLECTVEGTSNPNLYWYRQAAGRGLQLLFYSVGIGQISSEVPQNLSASRPQDRQFILSSKKLLLSDSGFYLCAWPPLGLTNQPQHFGDGTRLSIL.

The J gene is TRBJ1-5, the V gene TRBV6-5; no firm D call. Germline V CDR1 and CDR2: MNHEY, SVGAGI. V was cut by 3 bases and J by 2 bases, with 8 bases left in between. The CDR3 length is 14 residues. The chain's CDR3 is CASSYSEGNQPQHF. CDR3 nucleotide sequence: TGTGCCAGCAGTTATTCAGAGGGCAATCAGCCCCAGCATTTT.

The chain couples TRBV9 to TRBJ1-6; no definite D call. This CDR3 spans 13 amino acids. CDR1 and CDR2 (germline): SGDLS, YYNGEE. Deletions cut 1 base from V and 6 bases from J, with 5 bases between. In DNA form, the CDR3 reads TGTGCCAGCAGCGTAAAGCTTAATTCACCCCTCCACTTT. As protein: CASSVKLNSPLHF.

The chain uses TRBV4-2 and TRBJ1-3; D is unresolved. CDR3 length equals 15 residues. V was shortened by 1 base and J by 3 bases, with 10 bases between the two germline ends. Germline CDR1 is LGHNA and CDR2 is YNFKEQ. The CDR3 region is CASSQAETDGNTIYF. CDR3 in DNA: TGTGCCAGCAGCCAAGCGGAGACGGATGGAAACACCATATATTTT.

The genes are TRBV12-5 and TRBJ2-7, with 9 bases matching TRBD1. V was clipped by 1 base and J by 3 bases; unmatched bases: 4. The CDR3 is made up of 15 amino acids. CDR1 and CDR2 from the germline V gene are LGHNT and FRNRAP. The CDR3 region has the DNA TGTGCTAGTGGTTTGGCACAGGGGGCAAGCTACGAGCAGTACTTC. Its translation is CASGLAQGASYEQYF.

The V call is TRBV7-9, the J call TRBJ2-7; D is perhaps TRBD2 (7 bases). Trimming took 4 bases from V and 2 from J, leaving 24 bases between them. The germline V gene encodes CDR1 SEHNR and CDR2 FQNEAQ (reference sequence). The CDR3 runs to 18 residues. The CDR3 loop reads CASSSPLNSGEGAYEQYF. DNA of the CDR3: TGTGCCAGCAGCTCCCCGCTAAATTCAGGGGAGGGAGCCTACGAGCAGTACTTC. The whole variable domain, filled in from reference TRBV7-9 and TRBJ2-7, reads DTGVSQNPRHKITKRGQNVTFRCDPISEHNRLYWYRQTLGQGPEFLTYFQNEAQLEKSRLLSDRFSAERPKGSFSTLEIQRTEQGDSAMYLCASSSPLNSGEGAYEQYFGPGTRLTVT.

The chain is built from TRBV2 and TRBJ1-5, with D tentatively TRBD1 (5 bases). The V gene's germline CDR1 is SNHLY and CDR2 FYNNEI. Deletions cut 4 bases from V and 4 bases from J, with 14 bases between. CDR3 length equals 15 residues. As DNA, the CDR3 is TGTGCCAGCAGTGGGGGCAGGGTAGAGAATCAGCCCCAGCATTTT. This encodes CASSGGRVENQPQHF.

CDR3 amino acids: CASSLGRTDTQYF. The CDR3 nucleotides are TGTGCCAGCAGCTTGGGCAGAACAGATACGCAGTATTTT. The chain recombines TRBV7-3 with TRBJ2-3; D is ambiguous. CDR1 is SGHTA, CDR2 FQGTGA, per germline. The CDR3 covers 13 residues. With 3 bases removed from V and 3 bases from J, the gap between germline ends came to 7 bases.

This clone occurred once. This sequence joins TRBV6-5 and TRBJ2-6; the D is unclear. V was trimmed by 5 bases and J by 0 bases, leaving 8 bases between them. Germline V gene data show CDR1 as MNHEY and CDR2 as SVGAGI. This CDR3 is built from 15 residues. The CDR3 DNA follows: TGTGCCAGCAGTCCTACGAGCTCTGGGGCCAACGTCCTGACTTTC. This sequence encodes CASSPTSSGANVLTF.

This clone was detected a few times. V and J are TRBV7-2 and TRBJ1-1, with D perhaps matching TRBD1 (6 bases). V lost 2 bases, J lost 9 bases, and 19 bases lay in between. The CDR3 is 15 amino acids. The V gene's germline CDR1 is SGHTA and CDR2 FQGNSA. CDR3 sequence (DNA): TGTGCCAGCAGCTTATCAGGGGACGTGAGAGGGAAAGCTTTCTTT. This codes for CASSLSGDVRGKAFF.

Note on this clone: Germline is not matched at one junction end, which may reflect a read error. This chain uses TRBV7-2 with TRBJ2-7; D remains ambiguous. The CDR3 spans 11 residues. Germline V CDR1 and CDR2: SGHTA, FQGNSA. The CDR3 protein is CASSLAGSSWF. The CDR3 coding sequence is TGTGCCAGCAGCTTAGCCGGGTCCAGTTGGTTC.

The chain has TRBV6-5 and TRBJ2-5; TRBD1 aligns across 9 bases. V lost 6 bases and J lost 9; bases outside the gene matches: 14. Per the germline V gene, CDR1 is MNHEY and CDR2 is SVGAGI. This CDR3 contains 15 residues. CDR3 protein: CASSPPGQGRSAQYF. Here the CDR3 DNA reads TGTGCCAGCAGCCCACCGGGACAGGGAAGAAGCGCCCAGTACTTC.

A word on this clone: Mismatch with germline at one junction end may stem from a read error. This chain joins TRBV7-7 and TRBJ2-7; D might be TRBD2 (5 bases). The CDR3 has 14 residues. CDR1 and CDR2 from the germline V gene are SSHAT and FNYEAQ (reference sequence). In nucleotides, the CDR3 is TGTGCTAGCAGCTTAGGTGGGAGTTTAGACGAGCAGTACTTC. Its translation is CASSLGGSLDEQYF. Based on the CDR3 plus reference TRBV7-7 and TRBJ2-7, the full variable domain is GAGVSQSPRYKVTKRGQDVTLRCDPISSHATLYWYQQALGQGPEFLTYFNYEAQPDKSGLPSDRFSAERPEGSISTLTIQRTEQRDSAMYRCASSLGGSLDEQYFGPGTRLTVT.

The chain carries TRBV10-3 and TRBJ1-5; the match to TRBD1 covers 11 bases. The CDR3 consists of 18 residues. Germline CDR1 is ENHRY and CDR2 is SYGVKD. V was pared by 2 bases and J by 2 bases, with 8 bases of the junction left unmatched. The CDR3 nucleotides are TGTGCCATCAGTGAGGGGTGGACAGGGGGCGCCGGCAATCAGCCCCAGCATTTT. Its translation is CAISEGWTGGAGNQPQHF.